The TCR beta chain described here comes from a study of OX40 agonist ivuxolimab in advanced cancers. Looking at the study overall: Participants averaged 60 years of age (range roughly 23 to 85) and were around 80% male. Whole-study findings and limits: With doses of 0.1 to 3.0 mg/kg, CD4+ and CD8+ blood T cells had undergone clonal expansion by week 6.

Data came from immunoSEQ multiplex PCR; TCRdb stores just in-frame clones and leaves some out. The data contain around 64,000 clones, around nine tenths of them seen just once; the ten biggest clones take up more than 7.5%. Trimming took 4 bases from V and 4 from J, leaving 14 bases between them. There are 14 residues in the CDR3. Germline assignment: CDR1 SGHRS and CDR2 YFSETQ. As for this clone: Its antigen is still unknown.

Specimen: CD4+ or CD8+ T cells sorted from blood, collected in a trial of the OX40 agonist ivuxolimab. The clonotype was recovered from an adult with an advanced solid tumor such as melanoma, head and neck, liver or kidney cancer. The rearrangement uses TRBV5-1 and TRBJ1-1; weak D call: TRBD1 (5 bases). The CDR3 DNA reads as TGCGCCAGCAGCCCGGGGGACCGGGGCACTGAAGCTTTCTTT. It codes for CASSPGDRGTEAFF.